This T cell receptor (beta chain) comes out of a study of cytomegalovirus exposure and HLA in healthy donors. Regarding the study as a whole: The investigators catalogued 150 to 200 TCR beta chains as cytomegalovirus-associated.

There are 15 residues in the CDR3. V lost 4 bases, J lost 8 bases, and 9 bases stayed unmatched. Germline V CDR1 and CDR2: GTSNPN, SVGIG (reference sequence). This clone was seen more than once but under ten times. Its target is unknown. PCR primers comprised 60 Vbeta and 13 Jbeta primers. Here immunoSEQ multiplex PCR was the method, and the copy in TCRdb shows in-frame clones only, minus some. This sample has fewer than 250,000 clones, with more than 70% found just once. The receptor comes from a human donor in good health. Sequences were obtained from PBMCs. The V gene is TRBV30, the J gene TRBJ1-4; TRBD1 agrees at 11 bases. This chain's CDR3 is CAWKDPGQGDEKLFF. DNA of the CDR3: TGTGCCTGGAAAGACCCGGGACAGGGGGACGAAAAACTGTTTTTT.